This T cell receptor (beta chain) was profiled in a study of T cell changes during pregnancy in multiple sclerosis. Between the trimmed V and J ends, which lost 6 bases and 10 bases, there was a span of 15 bases. Germline V gene sequence: CDR1 SGHNT, CDR2 YENEEA. There are 12 residues in the CDR3. This clone showed up just a few times. Produced via immunoSEQ multiplex PCR; TCRdb's table is partial and in-frame only. Of about 30,000 clones listed, around 89% are singletons. The clonotype was recovered from a female donor with multiple sclerosis, enrolled in a pregnancy study. This specimen consisted of CD8+ T cells from peripheral blood mononuclear cells, obtained in the second trimester of pregnancy. This rearrangement joins TRBV11-3 to TRBJ1-2; the D gene is possibly TRBD1 (5 bases). CDR3 loop: CASRGDKGHYTF. The CDR3 nucleotides read TGTGCCAGCAGGGGTGACAAGGGGCACTACACCTTC. The variable domain in full, completed from reference TRBV11-3 and TRBJ1-2, reads EAGVVQSPRYKIIEKKQPVAFWCNPISGHNTLYWYLQNLGQGPELLIRYENEEAVDDSQLPKDRFSAERLKGVDSTLKIQPAELGDSAVYLCASRGDKGHYTFGSGTRLTVV.